Listed below are T cell receptor beta chains from one sample, sequenced in a study of low-dose radiotherapy and immunotherapy resistance in tumors. TCRdb reprocessed the reads with MiXCR, giving one entry per CDR3 protein. The sample lists some 52,000 distinct CDR3 sequences, around 34% occurring once. The material sequenced was PBMCs, taken after low-dose radiotherapy plus immunotherapy. All receptors come from a male donor with rectosigmoid adenocarcinoma. Both conserved end residues are part of each CDR3. Fields, in order: CDR3 DNA, CDR3 protein, clone size, J gene, CDR3 length, D gene, V gene. The D gene is left open where the match is weak. A row's size may be missing; if present it is once, few, many or a size class.

TGCAGCGTTGAAAACCAGGGGATTGAGGATACGCAGTATTTT | CSVENQGIEDTQYF | medium-sized | TRBJ2-3 | 14 | . | TRBV29-1
TGTGCCAGCAGTTTAGAGGGGACCTTGGGCTACACCTTC | CASSLEGTLGYTF | many | TRBJ1-2 | 13 | . | TRBV12-3/TRBV12-4
TGTGCCAGCAGTTACTCGTATAGGCTTAATGAGCAGTTCTTC | CASSYSYRLNEQFF | . | TRBJ2-1 | 14 | . | TRBV6-2/TRBV6-3
TGTGCCAGCAGCCCGTGGGGAGAAGCAGATACGCAGTATTTT | CASSPWGEADTQYF | many | TRBJ2-3 | 14 | . | TRBV7-9
TGCAGTGCTAGAGATGGACTAGGGACACAGCAAGAGACCCAGTACTTC | CSARDGLGTQQETQYF | many | TRBJ2-5 | 16 | . | TRBV20-1
TGTGCCAGCAGCTGGACTAGCGGGGGGGCCGGTGAGCAGTTCTTC | CASSWTSGGAGEQFF | . | TRBJ2-1 | 15 | TRBD2 | TRBV7-2
TGTGCCAGCAGCTACCTGACTAGCGGGAGTTACGAGCAGTACTTC | CASSYLTSGSYEQYF | many | TRBJ2-7 | 15 | TRBD2 | TRBV7-3
TGTGCCATTCCGGGACAGGGCTTCGGCGGCTACACCTTC | CAIPGQGFGGYTF | many | TRBJ1-2 | 13 | TRBD1 | TRBV28
TGTGCCAGCAGTTACGGCCGACAAGGGAGTTCACCCCTCCACTTT | CASSYGRQGSSPLHF | many | TRBJ1-6 | 15 | . | TRBV6-2/TRBV6-3
TGTGCCAGCAGCTTAGGCGGGGGGGCCTTGAATACGCAGTATTTT | CASSLGGGALNTQYF | many | TRBJ2-3 | 15 | TRBD2 | TRBV7-2
TGTGCCAGCAGCTTAGGCCCGAGGGGGAACACTGAAGCTTTCTTT | CASSLGPRGNTEAFF | . | TRBJ1-1 | 15 | . | TRBV5-4
TGTGCCAGCAGTTTATCGTTACTAGCGGGGGGATACAATGAGCAGTTCTTC | CASSLSLLAGGYNEQFF | many | TRBJ2-1 | 17 | TRBD2 | TRBV27
TGTGCCAGCAGCTTAAGGACTAGCGGTAGCACAGATACGCAGTATTTT | CASSLRTSGSTDTQYF | many | TRBJ2-3 | 16 | TRBD2 | TRBV5-4
TGTGCCAGCAGTCCACTGGACAGGGAAAATTCACCCCTCCACTTT | CASSPLDRENSPLHF | many | TRBJ1-6 | 15 | TRBD1 | TRBV28
TGCGCCAGCAGCTTGTGGGTATTACAGGGCGGAGAGACCCAGTACTTC | CASSLWVLQGGETQYF | . | TRBJ2-5 | 16 | . | TRBV5-1
TGCAGTGCTAGCCTCGGAGGCTACGAGCAGTACTTC | CSASLGGYEQYF | many | TRBJ2-7 | 12 | . | TRBV20-1
TGTGCCAGCACCCGGACAGGCCCGAACACCGGGGAGCTGTTTTTT | CASTRTGPNTGELFF | . | TRBJ2-2 | 15 | TRBD1 | TRBV5-4
TGTGCCAGTAGCACCCTTCCCGGGACTAGGGCCAAAAACATTCAGTACTTC | CASSTLPGTRAKNIQYF | many | TRBJ2-4 | 17 | TRBD2 | TRBV19
TGTGCCAGCAGTTATCGGGAAAGGGGAGAGACCCAGTACTTC | CASSYRERGETQYF | many | TRBJ2-5 | 14 | . | TRBV6-6
TGTGCCAGCAGTGAACTGGGCGGGGGCACCTACAATGAGCAGTTCTTC | CASSELGGGTYNEQFF | many | TRBJ2-1 | 16 | . | TRBV2
TGTGCCAGCAGTTTAAGTGGCTATGGCTACACCTTC | CASSLSGYGYTF | many | TRBJ1-2 | 12 | . | TRBV28
TGCGCCAGCAGCCAAGATCAGGGGGGGGGCTATGGCTACACCTTC | CASSQDQGGGYGYTF | many | TRBJ1-2 | 15 | TRBD1 | TRBV4-3
TGCAGTGCTAGACCTGACCTCCGCCAAGAGACCCAGTACTTC | CSARPDLRQETQYF | . | TRBJ2-5 | 14 | . | TRBV20-1
TGTGCCAGCAGCTATGGGCCTTCGGACGGAAAAAACACTGAAGCTTTCTTT | CASSYGPSDGKNTEAFF | many | TRBJ1-1 | 17 | . | TRBV7-3
TGTGCCAGCAGTTATTCGACAGGGGTAGAGACCCAGTACTTC | CASSYSTGVETQYF | many | TRBJ2-5 | 14 | TRBD1 | TRBV6-2/TRBV6-3
TGTGCCAGCAGTTTGGGGCAAAGTGGTAATCAGCCCCAGCATTTT | CASSLGQSGNQPQHF | medium-sized | TRBJ1-5 | 15 | . | TRBV28
TGTGCCAGCAGTTTATTTGGGGACAGGGGGCTTGTGAGGTCCTACAATGAGCAGTTCTTC | CASSLFGDRGLVRSYNEQFF | . | TRBJ2-1 | 20 | TRBD1 | TRBV27
TGCGCCAGCAGCCGAATGAGCGGGGGAAGCACAGATACGCAGTATTTT | CASSRMSGGSTDTQYF | . | TRBJ2-3 | 16 | TRBD2 | TRBV5-1
TGCAGTGCTTACCCCGGGACAGGGCTAGAGACCCAGTACTTC | CSAYPGTGLETQYF | . | TRBJ2-5 | 14 | TRBD1 | TRBV20-1
TGCAGCGTTGAAGGTCGGGACAGAACCTCCTACGAGCAGTACTTC | CSVEGRDRTSYEQYF | many | TRBJ2-7 | 15 | TRBD1 | TRBV29-1
TGCAGTGCTAGAGAGGCGGGAGAGATTAACGAGCAGTACTTC | CSAREAGEINEQYF | medium-sized | TRBJ2-7 | 14 | TRBD2 | TRBV20-1
TGTGCCAGCAGCTTAGAAGGGTCTGGGGGGAGCGGGAAGACGAACATTCAGTACTTC | CASSLEGSGGSGKTNIQYF | many | TRBJ2-4 | 19 | TRBD2 | TRBV7-2
TGTGCCAGCAGCTTACAGAATGGCATGCGATATTTT | CASSLQNGMRYF | many | TRBJ2-3 | 12 | . | TRBV7-2
TGTGCCAGCAGCTCCAACAGGGGACCGAATGAAAAACTGTTTTTT | CASSSNRGPNEKLFF | once | TRBJ1-4 | 15 | TRBD1 | TRBV7-2
TGTGCCAGCAGCTTGGGCAGGACCAATGGCTACACCTTC | CASSLGRTNGYTF | many | TRBJ1-2 | 13 | . | TRBV5-4
TGTGCCAGCAGGGACAGGTCTTCCTCCTACGAGCAGTACTTC | CASRDRSSSYEQYF | few | TRBJ2-7 | 14 | TRBD1 | TRBV12-3/TRBV12-4
TGTGCCAGCACCCCTCCGGGACAGGGAGGGCCTGAAGCTTTCTTT | CASTPPGQGGPEAFF | many | TRBJ1-1 | 15 | TRBD1 | TRBV28
TGTGCCAGCTGGGGGGGGAGCTCCTACAATGAGCAGTTCTTC | CASWGGSSYNEQFF | many | TRBJ2-1 | 14 | TRBD2 | TRBV28
TGTGCCAGCAGTGCACCCGGGACTAGCGGGGGTAGCTACGAGCAGTACTTC | CASSAPGTSGGSYEQYF | . | TRBJ2-7 | 17 | TRBD2 | TRBV6-5
TGCGCCAGCAGCCCCAGTGGAGGGGATTACAATGAGCAGTTCTTC | CASSPSGGDYNEQFF | . | TRBJ2-1 | 15 | . | TRBV4-1
TGCGCCAGCAGCTTGGACGGGGAGCGCACCGGGGAGCTGTTTTTT | CASSLDGERTGELFF | many | TRBJ2-2 | 15 | . | TRBV5-1
TGTGCCAGCAGTCTCCGGGACAGAGGCTACGAGCAGTACTTC | CASSLRDRGYEQYF | . | TRBJ2-7 | 14 | TRBD1 | TRBV28
TGTGCCAGCAGCGGGGGCCCGGAGACCCAGTACTTC | CASSGGPETQYF | many | TRBJ2-5 | 12 | . | TRBV6-2/TRBV6-3
TGTGCCAGCAGCTTAGGAGGGGGCGACACCGGGGAGCTGTTTTTT | CASSLGGGDTGELFF | many | TRBJ2-2 | 15 | . | TRBV7-3
TGTGCCAGCAGTCCCGGGACTCCCACCGGGGAGCTGTTTTTT | CASSPGTPTGELFF | many | TRBJ2-2 | 14 | . | TRBV28
TGTGCCAGCAGTTTTCGCGTTCAGACCTACGAGCAGTACTTC | CASSFRVQTYEQYF | many | TRBJ2-7 | 14 | . | TRBV28
TGTGCCAGCAACTCCCAGCTCTCAGGGGCTGGGGAGCAGTACTTC | CASNSQLSGAGEQYF | many | TRBJ2-7 | 15 | . | TRBV7-9